The T cell receptor (beta chain) described here comes from a study of spatial heterogeneity in lung cancer. Overall study results and limits: Counts of expanded intratumoral alpha and beta TCRs tracked tumor mutation counts.

Documented time point: sample taken at primary tumor resection. The cohort: 70 to 85 early-stage, untreated non-small cell lung cancer patients. By proportion, this clonotype is medium-sized. The antigen is not known. Every TCR cDNA molecule bore a unique molecular identifier. Each CDR3 protein gets one entry after TCRdb re-called the 5' RACE reads with MiXCR. The data show 5,000 to 6,000 distinct CDR3 sequences, approximately 7% seen once. In germline, CDR1 is DFQATT, CDR2 SNEGSKA (reference sequence). Trimming took off 1 base at V and 5 bases at J, with 10 bases between the two ends. This CDR3 region has 13 residues.

Material: lung tumor tissue, obtained at surgery. The TCR sequence derives from a male donor with early-stage non-small cell lung cancer. J is TRBJ2-3 and V is TRBV20-1; either TRBD1 or TRBD2 may supply D (5 bases each). Here the CDR3 reads CSARGDGIDTQYF. In nucleotides, the CDR3 is TGCAGTGCTAGAGGGGACGGGATAGATACGCAGTATTTT.